This T cell receptor beta chain was identified in a study of Ad26.COV2.S vaccination and SARS-CoV-2 variants. Overall study: A participant enrolled in the COV1001 Ad26.COV2.S trial arm provided the sample. Study-level points and caveats: Measurements of TCR breadth and depth may have given underestimates of the total T cell responses.

As regards this clone: The antigen remains undetermined.

Treatment reported: roughly 20 received Ad26.COV2.S at low or high dose, single or two shots; about 5 received placebo; per-sample allocation not given. The samples date from day 63 after the first vaccine or placebo injection. Libraries were prepared by immunoSEQ multiplex PCR; TCRdb keeps only in-frame clonotypes and omits some of them. The data contain a few hundred thousand clones, roughly 87% of them singletons. V was cut by 1 base and J by 5 bases, with 9 bases left in between. This CDR3 is built from 13 residues. Germline loops: CDR1 SGHKS, CDR2 YYEKEE (reference sequence). The chain recombines TRBV5-5 with TRBJ1-2; D unresolved. The source material was peripheral blood, sampled in a trial of Ad26.COV2.S vaccine versus placebo. The TCR sequence derives from a person between 18 and 59 years old who received the Ad26.COV2.S COVID-19 vaccine or a placebo. The CDR3: CASSLLEGYGYTF. The CDR3 DNA is TGTGCCAGCAGCTTGTTGGAGGGATATGGCTACACCTTC.